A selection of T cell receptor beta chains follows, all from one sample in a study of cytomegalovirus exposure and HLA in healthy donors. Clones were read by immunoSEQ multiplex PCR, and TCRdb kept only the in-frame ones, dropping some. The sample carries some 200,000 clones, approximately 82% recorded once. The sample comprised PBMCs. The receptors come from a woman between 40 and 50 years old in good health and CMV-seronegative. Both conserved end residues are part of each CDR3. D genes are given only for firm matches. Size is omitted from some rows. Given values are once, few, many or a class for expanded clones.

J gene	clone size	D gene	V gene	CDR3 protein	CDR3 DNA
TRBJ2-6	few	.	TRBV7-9	CASGEDPGANVLTF	TGTGCCAGCGGAGAAGACCCTGGGGCCAACGTCCTGACTTTC
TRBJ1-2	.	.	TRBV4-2	CASSQDLGGDYGYTF	TGTGCCAGCAGCCAAGATTTGGGGGGGGACTATGGCTACACCTTC
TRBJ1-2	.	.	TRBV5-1	CASSPGGSYGYTF	TGCGCCAGCAGCCCCGGGGGAAGTTATGGCTACACCTTC
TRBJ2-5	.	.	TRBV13	CASRNAGQGSRETQYF	TGTGCCAGCAGAAACGCTGGGCAGGGTTCACGGGAGACCCAGTACTTC
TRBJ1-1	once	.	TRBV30	CAWTGFMNTEAFF	TGTGCCTGGACAGGCTTCATGAACACTGAAGCTTTCTTT
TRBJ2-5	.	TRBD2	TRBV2	CASSGGLAGIETQYF	TGTGCCAGCAGTGGGGGACTAGCGGGAATAGAGACCCAGTACTTC
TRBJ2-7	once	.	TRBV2	CASSISGITYEQYF	TGTGCCAGTTCTATCTCCGGGATTACCTACGAGCAGTACTTC
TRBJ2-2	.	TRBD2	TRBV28	CASSRGGAGGELFF	TGTGCCAGCAGCCGCGGGGGGGCAGGCGGGGAGCTGTTTTTT
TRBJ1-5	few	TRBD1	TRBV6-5	CASSPNRGGNQPQHF	TGTGCCAGCAGTCCTAACAGGGGGGGAAATCAGCCCCAGCATTTT
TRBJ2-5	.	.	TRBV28	CASSTGIAQYF	TGTGCCAGCTCAACAGGGATTGCCCAGTACTTC
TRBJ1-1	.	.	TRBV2	CASRDSHTEAFF	TGTGCCAGCCGGGACTCACACACTGAAGCTTTCTTT
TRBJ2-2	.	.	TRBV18	CASSPLRGPGELFF	TGTGCCAGCTCACCACTCAGGGGCCCCGGGGAGCTGTTTTTT
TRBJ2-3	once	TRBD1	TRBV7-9	CASSLTGGADTQYF	TGTGCCAGCAGCTTAACAGGGGGCGCAGATACGCAGTATTTT
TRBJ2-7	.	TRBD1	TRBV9	CASSIRDRGYEQYF	TGTGCCAGCAGCATAAGGGACAGGGGTTACGAGCAGTACTTC
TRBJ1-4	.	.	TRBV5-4	CASGLLQGPAEKLFF	TGTGCCAGCGGCCTATTACAGGGACCGGCTGAAAAACTGTTTTTT
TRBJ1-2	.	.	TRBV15	CATSPREGGGYGYTF	TGTGCCACCAGCCCTCGGGAGGGGGGCGGATATGGCTACACCTTC
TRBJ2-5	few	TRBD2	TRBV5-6	CASSLAGGSETQYF	TGTGCCAGCAGCTTGGCGGGGGGATCCGAGACCCAGTACTTC
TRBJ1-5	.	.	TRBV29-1	CSVGGGGNQPQHF	TGCAGCGTTGGCGGGGGCGGCAATCAGCCCCAGCATTTT
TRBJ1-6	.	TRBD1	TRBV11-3	CASSFGTAVDSPLHF	TGTGCCAGCAGCTTTGGGACAGCAGTGGATTCACCCCTCCACTTT
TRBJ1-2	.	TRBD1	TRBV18	CASSGTGVDYGYTF	TGTGCCAGCTCAGGGACAGGCGTTGACTATGGCTACACCTTC
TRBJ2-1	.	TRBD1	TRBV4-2	CASKGRQGQDNEQFF	TGTGCCAGCAAAGGTCGACAGGGTCAGGACAATGAGCAGTTCTTC
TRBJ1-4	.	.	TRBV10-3	CAISSNEKLFF	TGTGCCATCTCCTCCAATGAAAAACTGTTTTTT
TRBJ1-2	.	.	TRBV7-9	CASSLGQVGGYTF	TGTGCCAGCAGCTTAGGTCAGGTTGGGGGCTACACCTTC
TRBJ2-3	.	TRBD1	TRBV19	CASSTRQGPSTDTQYF	TGTGCCAGTAGTACGAGACAGGGCCCTAGCACAGATACGCAGTATTTT
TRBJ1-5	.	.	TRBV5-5	CASSFGRTAQNQPQHF	TGTGCCAGCAGCTTCGGGAGAACCGCTCAGAATCAGCCCCAGCATTTT
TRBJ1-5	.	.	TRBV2	CASSEFGGGGQPQHF	TGTGCCAGCAGTGAATTCGGTGGGGGGGGTCAGCCCCAGCATTTT
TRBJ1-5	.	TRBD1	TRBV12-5	CASGLTSGGGQPQHF	TGTGCTAGTGGTTTGACGTCAGGGGGCGGTCAGCCCCAGCATTTT
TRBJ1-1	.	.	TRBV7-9	CASSHVGTDYENTEAFF	TGTGCCAGCAGCCACGTCGGGACGGACTACGAGAACACTGAAGCTTTCTTT
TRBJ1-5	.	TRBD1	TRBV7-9	CASSLGQAGGDQPQHF	TGTGCCAGCAGCTTAGGTCAGGCAGGGGGTGATCAGCCCCAGCATTTT
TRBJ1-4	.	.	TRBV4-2	CASSQDGTKDEKLFF	TGTGCCAGCAGCCAGGACGGGACAAAAGATGAAAAACTGTTTTTT
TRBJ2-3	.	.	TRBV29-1	CSVEGGESTDTQYF	TGCAGCGTTGAAGGGGGGGAGAGCACAGATACGCAGTATTTT
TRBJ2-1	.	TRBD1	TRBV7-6	CASSPDRGFYNEQFF	TGTGCCAGCAGCCCCGACAGGGGTTTCTACAATGAGCAGTTCTTC
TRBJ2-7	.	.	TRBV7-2	CASSLSLGVHEQYF	TGTGCCAGCAGCTTAAGCCTAGGGGTTCACGAGCAGTACTTC
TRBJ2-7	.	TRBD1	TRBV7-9	CSSSPGQGIDYEQYF	TGTTCCAGCAGCCCGGGACAGGGGATAGATTACGAGCAGTACTTC
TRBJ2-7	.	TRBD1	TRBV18	CASSPEQGAYEQYF	TGTGCCAGCTCACCGGAACAGGGGGCCTACGAGCAGTACTTC
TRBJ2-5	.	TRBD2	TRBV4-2	CASRLSLAGGGETQYF	TGTGCCAGCAGGCTTTCCCTAGCGGGGGGAGGAGAGACCCAGTACTTC
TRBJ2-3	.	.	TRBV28	CASSLILEDTQYF	TGTGCCAGCAGTTTAATTTTAGAGGATACGCAGTATTTT
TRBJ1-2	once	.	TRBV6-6	CASSYSRGGRDYGYTF	TGTGCCAGCAGTTACTCGAGGGGGGGGAGAGACTATGGCTACACCTTC